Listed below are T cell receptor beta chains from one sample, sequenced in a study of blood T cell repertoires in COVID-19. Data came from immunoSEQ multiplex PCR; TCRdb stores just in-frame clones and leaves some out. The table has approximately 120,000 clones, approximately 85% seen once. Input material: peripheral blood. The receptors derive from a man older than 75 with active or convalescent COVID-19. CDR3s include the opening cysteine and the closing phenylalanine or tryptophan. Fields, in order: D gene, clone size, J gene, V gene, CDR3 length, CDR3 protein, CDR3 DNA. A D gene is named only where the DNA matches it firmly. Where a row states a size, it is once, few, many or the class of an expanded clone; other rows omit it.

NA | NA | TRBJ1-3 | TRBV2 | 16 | CASSLAGRTSGNTIYF | TGTGCCAGCAGTTTAGCCGGGAGGACCTCTGGAAACACCATATATTTT
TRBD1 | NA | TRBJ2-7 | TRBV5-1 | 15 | CASSIEQGSGYEQYF | TGCGCCAGCAGCATAGAACAGGGGTCGGGCTACGAGCAGTACTTC
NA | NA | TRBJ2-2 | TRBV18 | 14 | CASSPPEQIGELFF | TGTGCCAGCTCACCACCGGAGCAGATCGGGGAGCTGTTTTTT
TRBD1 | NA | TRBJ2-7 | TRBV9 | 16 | CASSLRRTGVSYEQYF | TGTGCCAGCAGCCTTAGACGGACAGGGGTCTCCTACGAGCAGTACTTC
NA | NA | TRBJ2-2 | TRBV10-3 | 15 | CATESRTENTGELFF | TGTGCCACCGAGTCTCGGACTGAAAACACCGGGGAGCTGTTTTTT
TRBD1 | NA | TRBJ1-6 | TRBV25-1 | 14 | CASSESGQSSPLHF | TGTGCCAGCAGTGAATCGGGACAGAGTTCACCCCTCCACTTT
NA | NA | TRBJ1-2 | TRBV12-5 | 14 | CASGLAGSGYGYTF | TGTGCTAGTGGTTTGGCAGGGTCGGGCTATGGCTACACCTTC
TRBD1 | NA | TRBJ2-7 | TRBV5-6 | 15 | CASSWRTGGRWEQYF | TGTGCCAGCAGCTGGCGGACAGGGGGCCGGTGGGAGCAGTACTTC
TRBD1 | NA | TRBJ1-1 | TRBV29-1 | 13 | CSVDRGDPPEAFF | TGCAGCGTTGACAGGGGGGACCCTCCGGAAGCTTTCTTT
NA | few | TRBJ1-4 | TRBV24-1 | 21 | CATSDFVFLGDEPKNGEKLFF | TGTGCCACCAGTGATTTTGTTTTCTTAGGGGATGAACCTAAAAACGGGGAAAAACTGTTTTTT
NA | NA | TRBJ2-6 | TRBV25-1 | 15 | CASHGRVAGANVLTF | TGTGCCAGCCACGGCAGGGTAGCCGGGGCCAACGTCCTGACTTTC
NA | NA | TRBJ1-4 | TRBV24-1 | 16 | CATSDLRAGDPEKLFF | TGTGCCACCAGTGATTTGCGTGCAGGCGACCCTGAAAAACTGTTTTTT
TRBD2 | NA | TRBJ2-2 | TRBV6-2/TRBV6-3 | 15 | CASSLKREGLGELFF | TGTGCCAGCAGCCTCAAGCGGGAGGGCCTCGGGGAGCTGTTTTTT
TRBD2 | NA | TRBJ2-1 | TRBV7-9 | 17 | CASSIFVSGRLYNEQFF | TGTGCCAGCAGCATTTTCGTTAGCGGGAGACTATACAATGAGCAGTTCTTC
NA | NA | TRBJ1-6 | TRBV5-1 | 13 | CASSGGNNSPLHF | TGCGCCAGCAGTGGGGGGAACAATTCACCCCTCCACTTT
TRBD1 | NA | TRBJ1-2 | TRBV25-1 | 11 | CATTGAGGYTF | TGTGCCACCACAGGGGCAGGTGGCTACACCTTC
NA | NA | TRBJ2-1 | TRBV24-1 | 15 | CATSGSVNLNNEQFF | TGTGCCACCAGTGGTTCGGTGAATTTGAACAATGAGCAGTTCTTC
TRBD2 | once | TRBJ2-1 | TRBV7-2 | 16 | CASSLAAGGPFNEQFF | TGTGCCAGCAGCTTAGCGGCGGGAGGGCCCTTCAATGAGCAGTTCTTC
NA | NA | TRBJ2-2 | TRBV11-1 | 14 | CASSLDRGTGELFF | TGTGCCAGCAGCTTAGACCGGGGGACCGGGGAGCTGTTTTTT
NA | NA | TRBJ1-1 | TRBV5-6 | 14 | CASSLAQGNTEAFF | TGTGCCAGCAGCTTGGCCCAGGGGAACACTGAAGCTTTCTTT
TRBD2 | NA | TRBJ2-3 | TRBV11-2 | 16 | CASSAGLAVSTDTQYF | TGTGCCAGCAGCGCGGGACTAGCAGTAAGCACAGATACGCAGTATTTT
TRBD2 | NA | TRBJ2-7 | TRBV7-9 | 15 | CASSSTGTSRDEQYF | TGTGCCAGCAGCTCCACCGGGACTAGCAGAGACGAGCAGTACTTC
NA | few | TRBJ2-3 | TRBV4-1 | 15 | CASSQGQPRTDTQYF | TGCGCCAGCAGCCAAGGACAGCCTAGAACAGATACGCAGTATTTT
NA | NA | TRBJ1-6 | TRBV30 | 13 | CAWRRGRDSPLHF | TGTGCCTGGAGAAGAGGGAGGGATTCACCCCTCCACTTT
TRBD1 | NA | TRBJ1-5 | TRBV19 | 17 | CASSASPGTGINQPQHF | TGTGCCAGTAGCGCTTCCCCCGGGACAGGGATTAATCAGCCCCAGCATTTT
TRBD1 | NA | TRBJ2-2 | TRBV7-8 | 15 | CASSFTSDRAGELFF | TGTGCCAGCAGCTTCACATCCGACAGGGCCGGGGAGCTGTTTTTT
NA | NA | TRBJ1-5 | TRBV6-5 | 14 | CASSPGGGPQPQHF | TGTGCCAGCAGCCCCGGTGGAGGGCCCCAGCCCCAGCATTTT
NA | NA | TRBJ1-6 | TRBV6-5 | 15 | CASSYSPRQFSPLHF | TGTGCCAGCAGTTACTCACCAAGACAGTTTTCACCCCTCCACTTT
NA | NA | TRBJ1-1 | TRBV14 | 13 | CASSVQPNTEAFF | TGTGCCAGCAGCGTACAGCCGAACACTGAAGCTTTCTTT
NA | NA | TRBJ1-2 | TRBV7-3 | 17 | CASSINGRGSDNYGYTF | TGTGCCAGCAGCATTAACGGCAGGGGTTCGGATAACTATGGCTACACCTTC
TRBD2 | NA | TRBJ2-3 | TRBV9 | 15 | CASSVLAGGEDTQYF | TGTGCCAGCAGCGTACTAGCGGGGGGGGAAGATACGCAGTATTTT
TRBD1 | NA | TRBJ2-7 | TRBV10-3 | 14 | CASQLSQGAYEQYF | TGTGCCAGCCAATTAAGTCAGGGGGCCTACGAGCAGTACTTC
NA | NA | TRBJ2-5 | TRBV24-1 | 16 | CATSEDLQGIQETQYF | TGTGCCACCAGTGAAGATCTCCAGGGGATCCAAGAGACCCAGTACTTC
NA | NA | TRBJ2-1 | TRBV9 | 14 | CASSLGGYYNEQFF | TGTGCCAGCAGCCTCGGCGGGTACTACAATGAGCAGTTCTTC
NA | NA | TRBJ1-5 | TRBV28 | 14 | CASSLSGATQPQHF | TGTGCCAGCAGTTTGTCGGGAGCCACTCAGCCCCAGCATTTT
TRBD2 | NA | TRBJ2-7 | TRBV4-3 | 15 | CASSPGTSGIYEQYF | TGCGCCAGCAGCCCGGGGACTAGCGGGATCTACGAGCAGTACTTC
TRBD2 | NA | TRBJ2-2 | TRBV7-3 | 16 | CASSPPGLEGHGELFF | TGTGCCAGCAGCCCACCGGGACTAGAAGGTCACGGGGAGCTGTTTTTT
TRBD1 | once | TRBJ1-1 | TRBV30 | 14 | CAWRMTGSNTEAFF | TGTGCCTGGAGGATGACAGGGAGTAACACTGAAGCTTTCTTT
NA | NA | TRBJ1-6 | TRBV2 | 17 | CASRGDFKSSYNSPLHF | TGTGCCAGCAGGGGGGACTTCAAGAGCTCCTATAATTCACCCCTCCACTTT
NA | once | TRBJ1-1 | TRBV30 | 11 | CASDRPLEAFF | TGTGCCTCTGACAGGCCCCTTGAAGCTTTCTTT
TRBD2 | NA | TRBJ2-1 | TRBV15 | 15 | CATSRTTGGLGEQFF | TGTGCCACCAGCAGAACAACGGGAGGGCTGGGTGAGCAGTTCTTC